The 28 T cell receptor beta chains given below trace back to one sample, sequenced in a study of cytomegalovirus exposure and HLA in healthy donors. PCR employed 60 Vbeta and 13 Jbeta primers. TCRdb keeps only in-frame clones here, not all; method: immunoSEQ multiplex PCR. The top ten clones hold roughly 3.1% of a sample with more than 140,000 clones, under 70% of them seen once. Sequencing input: PBMCs. These receptor sequences come from a woman younger than 45 in good health and CMV-seropositive.

V gene TRBV15 combines with J gene TRBJ2-7, with 7 bases fitting TRBD1. The germline gives CDR1 LNHNV, CDR2 YYDKDF (reference sequence). Trimming took 3 bases from V and 0 from J; bases not matched to a gene: 2. This CDR3 contains 14 residues. The CDR3 is CATSRRDSSYEQYF. Here the CDR3 DNA reads TGTGCCACCAGCAGGAGGGACAGCTCCTACGAGCAGTACTTC.

The chain combines TRBV19 with TRBJ2-7; 7 bases are shared with TRBD1. Trimming cost V 6 bases and J 3 bases; bases outside gene matches: 11. Germline loops: CDR1 LNHDA, CDR2 SQIVND (reference sequence). The CDR3 is 15 amino acids. CDR3 in amino acids: CASRTRGQGDYEQYF. CDR3 DNA sequence: TGTGCCAGTAGAACCCGGGGCCAGGGGGACTACGAGCAGTACTTC. The entire variable domain, with the rest obtained from reference TRBV19 and TRBJ2-7, is as follows: DGGITQSPKYLFRKEGQNVTLSCEQNLNHDAMYWYRQDPGQGLRLIYYSQIVNDFQKGDIAEGYSVSREKKESFPLTVTSAQKNPTAFYLCASRTRGQGDYEQYFGPGTRLTVT.

This rearrangement joins TRBV6-5 to TRBJ2-7; 13 bases agree with TRBD2. V was pared by 5 bases and J by 6 bases, with 7 bases of the junction left unmatched. Per germline, CDR1 MNHEY and CDR2 SVGAGI. The CDR3 is 15 amino acids. This CDR3 reads CASSPGTSGTVEQYF. The CDR3 DNA sequence: TGTGCCAGCAGTCCCGGGACTAGCGGGACGGTCGAGCAGTACTTC.

The rearrangement links TRBV15 to TRBJ1-1, with D possibly being TRBD1 (6 bases). The CDR3 totals 13 residues. V lost 4 bases and J lost 9, with 15 bases in between. The germline V gene encodes CDR1 LNHNV and CDR2 YYDKDF (reference sequence). In DNA form, the CDR3 reads TGTGCCACCAGCACCAGCCCCGGGACAAAAGCTTTCTTT. Encoded protein: CATSTSPGTKAFF. The variable domain in full, with the rest retrieved from reference TRBV15 and TRBJ1-1, is DAMVIQNPRYQVTQFGKPVTLSCSQTLNHNVMYWYQQKSSQAPKLLFHYYDKDFNNEADTPDNFQSRRPNTSFCFLDIRSPGLGDTAMYLCATSTSPGTKAFFGQGTRLTVV.

The chain combines TRBV5-4 with TRBJ2-1; tentatively, D is TRBD2 (6 bases). Germline loops: CDR1 SGHNT, CDR2 YYREEE (reference sequence). V lost 4 bases and J 5 bases, leaving 10 bases between the germline ends. The CDR3 extends over 13 amino acids. The CDR3 DNA follows: TGTGCCAGCAGCCGGGACTTGGACAATGAGCAGTTCTTC. As protein: CASSRDLDNEQFF. Variable domain in full (rest from reference TRBV5-4 and TRBJ2-1): ETGVTQSPTHLIKTRGQQVTLRCSSQSGHNTVSWYQQALGQGPQFIFQYYREEENGRGNFPPRFSGLQFPNYSSELNVNALELDDSALYLCASSRDLDNEQFFGPGTRLTVL.

This chain links TRBV27 with TRBJ2-6, with D uncertain. Germline loops: CDR1 MNHEY, CDR2 SMNVEV (reference sequence). The CDR3 sequence is 16 residues long. V lost 2 bases and J 0 bases, leaving 8 bases between the germline ends. The CDR3 DNA follows: TGTGCCAGCAGTTTAAGCAAAACCTCTGGGGCCAACGTCCTGACTTTC. Protein: CASSLSKTSGANVLTF.

V gene TRBV10-3 combines with J gene TRBJ1-6; a possible D gene is TRBD1 (5 bases). CDR3 length: 15 residues. The V end lost 6 bases, the J end lost 6 bases, and 15 bases lay between the germline ends. Per the germline V gene, CDR1 is ENHRY and CDR2 is SYGVKD. The CDR3 region is CAIRVQDNSNSPLHF. The CDR3, as DNA: TGTGCCATCAGGGTACAGGATAACTCTAATTCACCCCTCCACTTT.

This clone was observed a handful of times. The chain uses TRBV18 and TRBJ2-7; D is possibly TRBD1 (6 bases). V lost 3 bases, J lost 2 bases, and 14 bases lay in between. CDR3 size: 15 residues. Germline V lookup: CDR1 KGHSH, CDR2 LQKENI. The CDR3 sequence is CASSPSRQATYEQYF. CDR3 nucleotide sequence: TGTGCCAGCTCACCCTCCCGACAGGCGACCTACGAGCAGTACTTC.

The chain uses TRBV5-6 and TRBJ1-5; TRBD1 might be the D (5 bases). Trimming removed 4 bases at V and 0 bases at J, with 14 bases between. The germline gives CDR1 SGHDT, CDR2 YYEEEE. The length of the CDR3 is 16 residues. CDR3 DNA: TGTGCCAGCAGCCTCACCGGGGGTTATAGCAATCAGCCCCAGCATTTT. Its translation: CASSLTGGYSNQPQHF.

The chain employs TRBV19 and TRBJ2-2; no firm D call. Germline CDR1 is LNHDA and CDR2 is SQIVND (reference sequence). V lost 7 bases and J 3 bases, leaving 9 bases between the germline ends. CDR3 length: 13 amino acids. CDR3 nucleotides: TGTGCCAGTATACAACGGGACACCGGGGAGCTGTTTTTT. It codes for CASIQRDTGELFF.

This chain links TRBV19 with TRBJ2-1, with 9 bases aligning to TRBD2. CDR1 LNHDA and CDR2 SQIVND come from the germline V gene (reference sequence). J was trimmed by 15 bases and V by 3 bases; bases with no gene match: 12. The CDR3 loop spans 14 amino acids. The CDR3 DNA sequence: TGTGCCAGTAGTATCGCGGGAGGGCCCTTAAGCCCGTTCTTC. Translated: CASSIAGGPLSPFF.

The chain employs TRBV5-1 and TRBJ2-1; 8 positions agree with TRBD2. CDR3 length: 17 amino acids. V shed 3 bases, J shed 2 bases, and the junction held 10 bases outside the gene matches. The V gene's germline CDR1 is SGHRS and CDR2 YFSETQ. In nucleotides, the CDR3 is TGCGCCAGCAGCTGGGGGCGGGGCGGGGGGACCTACAATGAGCAGTTCTTC. It specifies CASSWGRGGGTYNEQFF.

This sequence joins TRBV11-2 and TRBJ2-1; D uncertain. This CDR3 has 14 residues. Germline values: CDR1 SGHAT, CDR2 FQNNGV. The V end was cut by 5 bases, the J end by 3 bases, with 11 bases between. CDR3 DNA: TGTGCCAGCAGCCCCCAACCCGGCTACAATGAGCAGTTCTTC. Translation gives CASSPQPGYNEQFF. Full variable domain (outside the CDR3, taken from reference TRBV11-2 and TRBJ2-1): EAGVAQSPRYKIIEKRQSVAFWCNPISGHATLYWYQQILGQGPKLLIQFQNNGVVDDSQLPKDRFSAERLKGVDSTLKIQPAKLEDSAVYLCASSPQPGYNEQFFGPGTRLTVL.

The rearrangement links TRBV14 to TRBJ2-7; tentative D call: TRBD1 (7 bases). The CDR3 has 16 residues. Germline loops: CDR1 SGHDN, CDR2 FVKESK. V gave up 3 bases and J gave up 3 bases, with 18 bases separating them. The CDR3 DNA is TGTGCCAGCAGCCACGAGGAGGGACAGCGTTACTACGAGCAGTACTTC. Translated: CASSHEEGQRYYEQYF.

In its sample, this clone was seen a few times. The gene calls are TRBV10-1 and TRBJ2-3; D remains unclear. V was shortened by 3 bases and J by 4 bases, with 5 bases between the two germline ends. CDR1 and CDR2 (germline): WNHNN, SYGVQD (reference sequence). The CDR3 has 12 residues. This CDR3 reads CASSETADTQYF. In DNA form, the CDR3 reads TGCGCCAGCAGTGAAACGGCAGATACGCAGTATTTT.

The rearrangement joins TRBV15 to TRBJ1-4; D is undetermined. The CDR3 is 16 residues long. CDR1 is LNHNV, CDR2 YYDKDF, per germline (reference sequence). V was pared by 1 base and J by 5 bases, with 14 bases between. The CDR3 region is CATSRGPGRRNEKLFF. DNA of the CDR3: TGTGCCACCAGCAGAGGCCCCGGGAGAAGGAATGAAAAACTGTTTTTT.

V gene TRBV10-3 combines with J gene TRBJ2-3; TRBD2 aligns across 12 bases. Looked up from germline, CDR1 is ENHRY and CDR2 is SYGVKD. V shed 5 bases and J 6 bases; nucleotides not matched to a gene: 6. CDR3 length: 15 residues. The CDR3 reads CAISSLAGGRDTQYF. CDR3 coding DNA: TGTGCCATCAGTTCCCTAGCGGGGGGGAGGGATACGCAGTATTTT.

This chain uses TRBV11-2 with TRBJ1-4, with a tentative D call TRBD1 (5 bases). This CDR3 region has 15 residues. V was clipped by 0 bases and J by 5 bases, with 10 bases between them. Germline lookup yields CDR1 SGHAT and CDR2 FQNNGV. For the CDR3, the DNA is TGTGCCAGCAGCTTAGACGGGCAGGGAAATGAAAAACTGTTTTTT. It translates to CASSLDGQGNEKLFF.

This rearrangement joins TRBV28 to TRBJ1-5, with TRBD1 matching over 7 bases. CDR3 length: 14 amino acids. The germline CDR1 and CDR2 sequences are MDHEN and SYDVKM. With 5 bases clipped from V and 9 bases from J, the junction kept 10 bases outside the gene matches. The CDR3 coding sequence is TGTGCCAGCAGTGAACAGGGGAAAATCGGGCCCCAGCATTTT. It is translated as CASSEQGKIGPQHF.

The rearrangement uses TRBV2 and TRBJ2-1, with 11 bases aligning to TRBD2. The CDR3 totals 17 residues. Germline CDR1 SNHLY, CDR2 FYNNEI. V was pared by 5 bases and J by 0 bases, with 6 bases of the junction left unmatched. CDR3 bases: TGTGCCAGCAGTACCCGGACTAGCGGGCCCTCCTACAATGAGCAGTTCTTC. This sequence encodes CASSTRTSGPSYNEQFF.

The rearrangement joins TRBV29-1 to TRBJ1-5, with 11 bases that match TRBD1. The V and J ends lost 6 bases and 5 bases, in that order; junction bases with no gene match: 3. Germline CDR1 reads SQVTM; CDR2 reads ANQGSEA. CDR3 length: 13 residues. The CDR3 DNA reads as TGCAGCGTAGGGGACAGGGGGGATCAGCCCCAGCATTTT. Amino acids: CSVGDRGDQPQHF.

This clone has only one observation. The V and J genes are TRBV9 and TRBJ2-3, with TRBD2 matching 10 bases. This CDR3 contains 17 residues. V shed 0 bases and J 2 bases; nucleotides not matched to a gene: 6. The germline V gene has CDR1 SGDLS and CDR2 YYNGEE. The CDR3 nucleotides read TGTGCCAGCAGCGTAGATGGGCTAGCGGGGGACACAGATACGCAGTATTTT. It translates to CASSVDGLAGDTDTQYF.

This chain links TRBV5-1 with TRBJ2-5; 9 bases are a match to TRBD1. Germline loops: CDR1 SGHRS, CDR2 YFSETQ. The CDR3 spans 16 residues. The V segment lost 0 bases and the J segment 2 bases; nucleotides outside the gene matches: 5. The CDR3 DNA reads TGCGCCAGCAGCTTGGGTCCGGGACAGGGTCAAGAGACCCAGTACTTC. This translates into CASSLGPGQGQETQYF. Full variable domain (outside the CDR3, taken from reference TRBV5-1 and TRBJ2-5): KAGVTQTPRYLIKTRGQQVTLSCSPISGHRSVSWYQQTPGQGLQFLFEYFSETQRNKGNFPGRFSGRQFSNSRSEMNVSTLELGDSALYLCASSLGPGQGQETQYFGPGTRLLVL.

The chain combines TRBV6-5 with TRBJ2-3; D may be TRBD1 (6 bases). Trimming left V 6 bases short and J 2 bases short, with 15 bases between. Looked up from germline, CDR1 is MNHEY and CDR2 is SVGAGI. The length of the CDR3 is 15 residues. In nucleotides, the CDR3 is TGTGCCAGCAGCCGAGACAGGTCCTTCACAGATACGCAGTATTTT. This encodes CASSRDRSFTDTQYF.

The chain combines TRBV5-1 with TRBJ2-5; D is perhaps TRBD1 (5 bases). In germline, CDR1 is SGHRS, CDR2 YFSETQ. The CDR3 has 15 amino acids. Trimming cost V 4 bases and J 11 bases, with 24 bases left between them. The CDR3 loop is CASSLAETATQGQYF. For the CDR3, the DNA is TGCGCCAGCAGCCTGGCCGAGACAGCGACCCAAGGGCAGTACTTC.

V and J are TRBV10-2 and TRBJ1-5, with 8 bases matching TRBD1. CDR1 and CDR2 (germline): WSHSY, SAAADI. With 3 bases clipped from V and 3 bases from J, the junction kept 10 bases outside the gene matches. This CDR3 has 17 amino acids. CDR3 coding DNA: TGCGCCAGCAGTGAAGGCCGGACAGGGAGTGTCAATCAGCCCCAGCATTTT. The encoded protein is CASSEGRTGSVNQPQHF.

This chain uses TRBV30 with TRBJ1-5, with D possibly being TRBD1 (5 bases). The CDR3 contains 14 residues. Germline V gene lookup returns CDR1 GTSNPN and CDR2 SVGIG (reference sequence). Deletions cut 5 bases from V and 6 bases from J, with 17 bases between. As DNA, the CDR3 is TGTGCCTGGGGGCCTGGAAGGGGAATTCAGCCCCAGCATTTT. Translation: CAWGPGRGIQPQHF. Combining the CDR3 with reference TRBV30 and TRBJ1-5 gives the whole variable domain SQTIHQWPATLVQPVGSPLSLECTVEGTSNPNLYWYRQAAGRGLQLLFYSVGIGQISSEVPQNLSASRPQDRQFILSSKKLLLSDSGFYLCAWGPGRGIQPQHFGDGTRLSIL.

Comment on this clone: Different DNA sequences within this sample yield the same CDR3. The chain is built from TRBV5-1 and TRBJ2-5; D is perhaps TRBD2 (6 bases). V was pared by 1 base and J by 3 bases, with 7 bases between. The germline V gene has CDR1 SGHRS and CDR2 YFSETQ. This CDR3 is built from 13 residues. CDR3 coding DNA: TGCGCCAGCAGCTTGTCGGGGGAAGAGACCCAGTACTTC. Translating it yields CASSLSGEETQYF.